The rows below give T cell receptor beta chains drawn from one sample of a study of blood T cells in healthy people across ages. TCRdb recomputed calls from the 5' RACE reads with MiXCR, one row per CDR3 protein. There are about 840,000 distinct CDR3 sequences in the sample; 25% to 35% occur only once, and roughly 10% lies in the top ten. The same data also went into a second study, on T cells of mothers and their children.

Sequences were obtained from blood. The receptor set was obtained from a middle-aged woman in good health. CDR3s include the opening cysteine and the closing phenylalanine or tryptophan.

V	J	CDR3
TRBV12-3/TRBV12-4	TRBJ2-3	CASSWTSGGRTDTQYF
TRBV9	TRBJ2-3	CASSDSDRGLTDTQYF
TRBV2	TRBJ1-1	CASSEGENTEAFF
TRBV24-1	TRBJ2-1	CATSDPPRNEQFF
TRBV4-1	TRBJ2-2	CASSQDPAGGMNTGELFF
TRBV7-9	TRBJ1-2	CASSPSLASDYTF
TRBV6-5	TRBJ2-4	CASSTPGRFAKNIQYF
TRBV7-2	TRBJ2-4	CASSLEGGSSSYNGQYF
TRBV28	TRBJ2-5	CASAVVQETQYF
TRBV7-9	TRBJ2-3	CAGSLGSSGGFGDTQYF
TRBV18	TRBJ2-7	CASSSGQGNEQYF
TRBV18	TRBJ2-4	CASSPQRAGWEQYF
TRBV14	TRBJ2-5	CASSLGSLGKDRETQYF
TRBV6-4	TRBJ2-1	CASSATEYNEQFF
TRBV11-2	TRBJ2-4	CTSSPEPGSAKNIQYF
TRBV7-2	TRBJ2-6	CASSLDARNVLTF